This TCR beta chain stems from a study of graft-versus-host responses after intestinal transplantation. Study-level background: Each recipient received anti-thymocyte globulin induction, then tacrolimus and steroids for roughly 3 years. Study-wide points: Across patients carrying graft-donor T cell macrochimerism, allografts held high graft-versus-host to host-versus-graft clonal ratios. Detection of GvH clones occurred in recipient marrow, and some had their first appearance in ileum or blood.

The ends were cut back, 1 base at V and 1 base at J, with 7 bases in the middle. This CDR3 is 14 amino acids long. CDR1 LGHNA and CDR2 YSLEER come from the germline V gene. Graft samples were processed, releasing intraepithelial and lamina propria lymphocytes. Method: immunoSEQ multiplex PCR; TCRdb's copy keeps in-frame clones and lacks some. The table lists some 18,000 clones, under 75% of them singletons, with around 8.5% in the top ten. Notes on this clone: Its antigen is undetermined.

This clonotype was sampled from a human patient who received an intestinal transplant, so some T cells may come from the graft donor. The J gene is TRBJ1-1, the V gene TRBV4-3, with D unclear. Sample: ileum tissue, taken around 20 days after intestinal transplant. The CDR3 nucleotides are TGCGCCAGCAGCCAAGTCATCGGGAACACTGAAGCTTTCTTT. Protein sequence: CASSQVIGNTEAFF.